This T cell receptor beta chain stems from a study of lymphopenia after photon versus proton radiotherapy. The CDR3 consists of 13 residues. Trimming shortened V by 0 bases and J by 9 bases, and 12 bases separated the two germline ends. Germline CDR1 is WNHNN and CDR2 is SYGVQD (reference sequence). Using immunoSEQ multiplex PCR, the repertoire was profiled, and TCRdb retains in-frame clones only, with some absent. In the table there are 6,000 to 6,500 clones, approximately 89% of which are singletons. The sample in question was peripheral blood, obtained from a patient treated with photon-based radiotherapy. The receptor was isolated from a man aged 55 to 70 with cholangiocarcinoma. The chain employs TRBV10-1 and TRBJ2-7; possible D gene TRBD2, 5 bases. The CDR3 spells CASSESGGVGQYF. CDR3 nucleotide sequence: TGCGCCAGCAGTGAGTCAGGAGGCGTAGGGCAGTACTTC.